This T cell receptor beta chain originates from a study of vaccination effects on CD4 cells after COVID-19. Study-wide background: Either the mRNA-1273 or the BNT162b2 vaccine was given to participants as two doses.

Viral peptide pools were used in the ViraFEST assay to expand antigen-specific CD4+ T cells, and sequencing came afterward. Following a roughly 10-day culture, CD4+ T cells were purified. Vaccinated recipients, who were negative for nucleocapsid antibodies, had no history of SARS-CoV-2 infection. In germline, CDR1 is LNHDA, CDR2 SQIVND (reference sequence). This CDR3 contains 15 residues. The V gene lost 7 bases and the J gene lost 5 bases, with 20 bases spanning the gap. Findings and limits, study-wide: Marked clonal contraction was seen in infection- and vaccine-induced clones late after vaccination.

This clone was recorded a few times. Its matching antigen is unknown. Sequencing was performed with immunoSEQ multiplex PCR; in TCRdb, only in-frame clones are kept and a portion is missing. The data hold tens of thousands of clones, with 78% observed a single time. The source of this sequence is a human donor who received a COVID-19 vaccine. The sample was CD4+ T cells from PBMCs cultured with SARS-CoV-2 spike peptides, taken before COVID-19 vaccination. The chain uses TRBV19 and TRBJ1-2; D is ambiguous. CDR3 coding DNA: TGTGCCAGTACCCCGGTGGGCCGGCCGTCATATGGCTACACCTTC. Its protein product is CASTPVGRPSYGYTF.